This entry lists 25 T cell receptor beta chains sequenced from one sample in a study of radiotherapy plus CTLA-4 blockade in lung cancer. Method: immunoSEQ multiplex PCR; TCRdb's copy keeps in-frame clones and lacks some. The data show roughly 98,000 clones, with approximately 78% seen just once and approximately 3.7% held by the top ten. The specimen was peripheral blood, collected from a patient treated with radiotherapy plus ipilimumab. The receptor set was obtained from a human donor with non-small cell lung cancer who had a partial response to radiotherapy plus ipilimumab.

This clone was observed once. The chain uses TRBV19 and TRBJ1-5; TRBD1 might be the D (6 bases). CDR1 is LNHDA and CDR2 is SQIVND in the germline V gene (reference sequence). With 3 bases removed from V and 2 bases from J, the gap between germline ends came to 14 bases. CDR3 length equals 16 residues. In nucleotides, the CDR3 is TGTGCCAGTAGTATTTCCACAGGGACGGGCAATCAGCCCCAGCATTTT. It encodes CASSISTGTGNQPQHF.

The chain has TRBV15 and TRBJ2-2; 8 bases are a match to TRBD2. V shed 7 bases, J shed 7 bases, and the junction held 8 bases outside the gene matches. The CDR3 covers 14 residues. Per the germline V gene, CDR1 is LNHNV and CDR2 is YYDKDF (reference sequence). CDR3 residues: CATTKGLEGGELFF. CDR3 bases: TGTGCCACCACTAAGGGACTAGAAGGCGGGGAGCTGTTTTTT.

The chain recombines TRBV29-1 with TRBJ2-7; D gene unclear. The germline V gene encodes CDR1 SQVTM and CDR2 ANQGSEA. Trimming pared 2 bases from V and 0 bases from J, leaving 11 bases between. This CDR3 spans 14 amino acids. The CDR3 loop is CSVETSFSSYEQYF. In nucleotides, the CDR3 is TGCAGCGTTGAAACCTCCTTCAGCTCCTACGAGCAGTACTTC.

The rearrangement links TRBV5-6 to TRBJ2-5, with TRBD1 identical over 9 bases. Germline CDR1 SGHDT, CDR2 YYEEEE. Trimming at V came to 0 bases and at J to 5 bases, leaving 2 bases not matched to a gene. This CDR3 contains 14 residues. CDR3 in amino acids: CASSLGDRDETQYF. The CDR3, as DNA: TGTGCCAGCAGCTTGGGGGACAGGGATGAGACCCAGTACTTC.

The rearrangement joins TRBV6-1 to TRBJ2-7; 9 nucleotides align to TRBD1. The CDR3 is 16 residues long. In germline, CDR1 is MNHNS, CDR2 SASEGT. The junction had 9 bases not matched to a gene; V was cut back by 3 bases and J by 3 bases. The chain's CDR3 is CASSETTGGAFYEQYF. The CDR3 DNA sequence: TGTGCCAGCAGTGAGACTACAGGGGGCGCTTTCTACGAGCAGTACTTC.

The CDR3: CASSRDRTYSYEQYF. Here the CDR3 DNA reads TGTGCCAGCAGTAGGGACAGGACCTACTCCTACGAGCAGTACTTC. The chain employs TRBV5-4 and TRBJ2-7; 8 nucleotides align to TRBD1. The CDR3 sequence is 15 residues long. Germline-derived CDR1 and CDR2 are SGHNT and YYREEE (reference sequence). V dropped 5 bases and J dropped 0; count of bases not matched to a gene: 7.

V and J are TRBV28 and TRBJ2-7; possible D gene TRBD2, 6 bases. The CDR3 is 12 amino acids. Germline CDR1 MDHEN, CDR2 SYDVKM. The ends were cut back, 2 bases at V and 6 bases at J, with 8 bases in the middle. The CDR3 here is CASSLSSGEQYF. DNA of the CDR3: TGTGCCAGCAGTTTAAGTAGCGGCGAGCAGTACTTC. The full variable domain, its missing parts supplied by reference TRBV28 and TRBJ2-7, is DVKVTQSSRYLVKRTGEKVFLECVQDMDHENMFWYRQDPGLGLRLIYFSYDVKMKEKGDIPEGYSVSREKKERFSLILESASTNQTSMYLCASSLSSGEQYFGPGTRLTVT.

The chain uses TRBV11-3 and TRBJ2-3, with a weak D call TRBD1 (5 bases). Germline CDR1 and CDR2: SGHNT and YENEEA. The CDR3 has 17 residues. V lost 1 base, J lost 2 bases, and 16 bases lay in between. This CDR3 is CASSLGLSAGSTDTQYF. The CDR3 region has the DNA TGTGCCAGCAGCTTAGGTCTGTCGGCAGGGTCCACAGATACGCAGTATTTT.

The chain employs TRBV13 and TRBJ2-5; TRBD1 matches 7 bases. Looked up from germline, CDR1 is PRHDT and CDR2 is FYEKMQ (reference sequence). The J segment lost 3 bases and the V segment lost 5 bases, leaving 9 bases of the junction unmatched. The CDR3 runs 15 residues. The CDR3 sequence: CASSPGTAPEETQYF. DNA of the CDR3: TGTGCCAGCAGCCCCGGGACAGCTCCCGAAGAGACCCAGTACTTC. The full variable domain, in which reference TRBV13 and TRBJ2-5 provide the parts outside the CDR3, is AAGVIQSPRHLIKEKRETATLKCYPIPRHDTVYWYQQGPGQDPQFLISFYEKMQSDKGSIPDRFSAQQFSDYHSELNMSSLELGDSALYFCASSPGTAPEETQYFGPGTRLLVL.

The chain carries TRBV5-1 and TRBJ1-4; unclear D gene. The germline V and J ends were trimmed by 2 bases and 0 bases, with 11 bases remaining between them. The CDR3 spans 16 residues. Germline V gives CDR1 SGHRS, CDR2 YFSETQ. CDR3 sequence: CASSLNDGATNEKLFF. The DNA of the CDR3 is TGCGCCAGCAGCTTAAACGACGGGGCAACTAATGAAAAACTGTTTTTT.

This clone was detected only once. CDR3 bases: TGTGCCAGCAGCTTATTGGGGGGTGACTATGGCTACACCTTC. Amino acid sequence: CASSLLGGDYGYTF. The genes are TRBV7-2 and TRBJ1-2; tentatively, D is TRBD1 (5 bases). The CDR3 extends over 14 amino acids. The ends were cut back, 2 bases at V and 3 bases at J, with 10 bases in the middle. CDR1 SGHTA and CDR2 FQGNSA come from the germline V gene.

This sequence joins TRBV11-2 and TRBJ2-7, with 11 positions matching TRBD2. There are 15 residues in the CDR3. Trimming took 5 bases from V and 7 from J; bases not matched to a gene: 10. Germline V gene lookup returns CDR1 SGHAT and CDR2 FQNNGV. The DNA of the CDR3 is TGTGCCAGCAGCCACACTAGCGGGGGCCTTAAGGAGCAGTACTTC. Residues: CASSHTSGGLKEQYF.

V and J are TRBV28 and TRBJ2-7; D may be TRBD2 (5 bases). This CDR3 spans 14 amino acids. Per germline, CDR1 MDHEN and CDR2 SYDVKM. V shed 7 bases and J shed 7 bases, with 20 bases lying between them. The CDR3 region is CASIGPGGVREQYF. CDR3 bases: TGTGCCAGCATAGGTCCCGGAGGAGTACGGGAGCAGTACTTC. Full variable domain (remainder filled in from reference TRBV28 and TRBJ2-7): DVKVTQSSRYLVKRTGEKVFLECVQDMDHENMFWYRQDPGLGLRLIYFSYDVKMKEKGDIPEGYSVSREKKERFSLILESASTNQTSMYLCASIGPGGVREQYFGPGTRLTVT.

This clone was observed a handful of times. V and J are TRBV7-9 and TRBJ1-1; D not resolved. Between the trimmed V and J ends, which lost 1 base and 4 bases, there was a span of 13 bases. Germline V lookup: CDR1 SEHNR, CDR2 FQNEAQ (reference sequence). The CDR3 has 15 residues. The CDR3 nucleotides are TGTGCCAGCAGCTTAGAAGGGATGGCGGGCACTGAAGCTTTCTTT. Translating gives CASSLEGMAGTEAFF.

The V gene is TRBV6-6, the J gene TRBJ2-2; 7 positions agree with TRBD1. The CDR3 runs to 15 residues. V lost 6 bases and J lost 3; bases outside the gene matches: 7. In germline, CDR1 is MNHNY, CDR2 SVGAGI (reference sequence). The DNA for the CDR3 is TGTGCCAGCAGACCCAACAGGGGCCACACCGGGGAGCTGTTTTTT. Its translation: CASRPNRGHTGELFF.

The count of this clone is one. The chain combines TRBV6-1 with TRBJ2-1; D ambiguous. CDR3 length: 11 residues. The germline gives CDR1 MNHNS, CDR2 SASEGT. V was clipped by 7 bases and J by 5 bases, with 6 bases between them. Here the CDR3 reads CASKLNNEQFF. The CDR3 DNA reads TGTGCCAGCAAACTCAACAATGAGCAGTTCTTC.

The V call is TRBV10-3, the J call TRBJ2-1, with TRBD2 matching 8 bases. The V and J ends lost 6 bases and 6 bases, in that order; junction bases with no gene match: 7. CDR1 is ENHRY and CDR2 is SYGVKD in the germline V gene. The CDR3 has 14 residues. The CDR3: CAIRRAGAGNEQFF. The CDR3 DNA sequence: TGTGCCATCAGAAGAGCGGGAGCCGGCAATGAGCAGTTCTTC.

The CDR3 DNA follows: TGTGCCAGCAGCCCCAGACTAGCGGGAACCTACGAGCAGTACTTC. It is translated as CASSPRLAGTYEQYF. The chain carries TRBV7-2 and TRBJ2-7; TRBD2 aligns across 11 bases. V shed 5 bases and J 2 bases; nucleotides not matched to a gene: 5. CDR1 is SGHTA and CDR2 is FQGNSA in the germline V gene. The CDR3 length is 15 residues.

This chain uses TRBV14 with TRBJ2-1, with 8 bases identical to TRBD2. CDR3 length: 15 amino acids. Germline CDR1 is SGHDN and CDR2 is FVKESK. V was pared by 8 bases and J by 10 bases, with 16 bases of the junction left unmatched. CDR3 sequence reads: CASAPGWAGGGEQFF. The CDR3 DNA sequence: TGTGCCAGCGCCCCTGGGTGGGCGGGAGGAGGAGAGCAGTTCTTC.

CDR3 sequence reads: CASSLSASDGYTF. The CDR3 DNA follows: TGTGCCAGCAGTTTATCCGCCTCAGATGGCTACACCTTC. This chain connects TRBV27 to TRBJ1-2; no clear D gene. Germline V gene lookup returns CDR1 MNHEY and CDR2 SMNVEV (reference sequence). The V end lost 0 bases, the J end lost 6 bases, and 8 bases lay between the germline ends. The CDR3 runs to 13 residues.

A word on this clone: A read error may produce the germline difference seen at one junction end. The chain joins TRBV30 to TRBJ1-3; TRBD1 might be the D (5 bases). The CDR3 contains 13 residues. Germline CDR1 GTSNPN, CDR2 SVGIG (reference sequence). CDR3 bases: TGTGCCTGGAGGGGAGGAGGTGGGACCCAAGTTACTTTT. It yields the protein CAWRGGGGTQVTF.

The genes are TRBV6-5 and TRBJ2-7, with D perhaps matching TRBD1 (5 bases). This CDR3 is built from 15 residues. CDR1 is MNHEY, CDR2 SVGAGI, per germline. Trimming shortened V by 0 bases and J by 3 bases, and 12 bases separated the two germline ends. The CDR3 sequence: CASSYSSGWGYEQYF. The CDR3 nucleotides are TGTGCCAGCAGTTACTCATCAGGGTGGGGCTACGAGCAGTACTTC.

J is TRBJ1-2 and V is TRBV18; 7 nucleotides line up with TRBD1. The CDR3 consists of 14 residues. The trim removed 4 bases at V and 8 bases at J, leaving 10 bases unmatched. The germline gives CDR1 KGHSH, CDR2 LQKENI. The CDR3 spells CASSLPTGPLGYTF. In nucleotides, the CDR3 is TGTGCCAGCTCACTACCGACAGGGCCGTTGGGCTACACCTTC.

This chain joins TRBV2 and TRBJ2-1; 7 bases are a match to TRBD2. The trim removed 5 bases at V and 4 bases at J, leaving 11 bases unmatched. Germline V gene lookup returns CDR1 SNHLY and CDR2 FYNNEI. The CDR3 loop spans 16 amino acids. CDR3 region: CASSQILAGSYNEQFF. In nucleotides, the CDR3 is TGTGCCAGCAGTCAGATTTTAGCGGGTTCTTACAATGAGCAGTTCTTC.

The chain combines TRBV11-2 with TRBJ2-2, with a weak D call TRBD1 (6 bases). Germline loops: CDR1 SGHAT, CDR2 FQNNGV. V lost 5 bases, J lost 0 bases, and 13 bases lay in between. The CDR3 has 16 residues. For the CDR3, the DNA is TGTGCCAGCAGCCCTAACAGGGATGCGAACACCGGGGAGCTGTTTTTT. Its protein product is CASSPNRDANTGELFF.